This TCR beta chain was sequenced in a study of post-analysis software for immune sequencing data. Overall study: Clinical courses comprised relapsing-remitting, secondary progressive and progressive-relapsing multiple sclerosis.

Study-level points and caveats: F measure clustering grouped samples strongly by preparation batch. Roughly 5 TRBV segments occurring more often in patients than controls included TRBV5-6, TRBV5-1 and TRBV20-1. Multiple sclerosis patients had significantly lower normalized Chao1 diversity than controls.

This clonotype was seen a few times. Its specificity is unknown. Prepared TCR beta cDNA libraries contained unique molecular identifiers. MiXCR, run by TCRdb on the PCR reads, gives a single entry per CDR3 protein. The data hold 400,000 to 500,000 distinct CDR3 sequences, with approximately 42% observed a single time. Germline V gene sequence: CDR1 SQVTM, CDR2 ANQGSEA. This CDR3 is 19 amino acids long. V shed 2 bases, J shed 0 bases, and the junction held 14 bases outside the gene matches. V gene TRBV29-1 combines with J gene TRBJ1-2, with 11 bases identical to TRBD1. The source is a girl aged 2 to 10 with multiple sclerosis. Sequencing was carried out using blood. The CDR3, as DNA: TGCAGCGTTGAACAAGTTGGACAGGGGGCGAAGGGAACTAACTATGGCTACACCTTC. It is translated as CSVEQVGQGAKGTNYGYTF.